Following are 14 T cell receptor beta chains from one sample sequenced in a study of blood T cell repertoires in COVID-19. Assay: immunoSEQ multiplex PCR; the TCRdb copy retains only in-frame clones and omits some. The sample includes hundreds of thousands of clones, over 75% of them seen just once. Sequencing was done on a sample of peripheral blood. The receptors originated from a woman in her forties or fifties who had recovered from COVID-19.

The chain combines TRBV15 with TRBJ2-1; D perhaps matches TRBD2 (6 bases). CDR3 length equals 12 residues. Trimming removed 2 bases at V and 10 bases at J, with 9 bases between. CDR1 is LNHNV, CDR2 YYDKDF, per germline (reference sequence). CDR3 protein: CATSRTTSEQFF. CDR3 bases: TGTGCCACCAGCAGAACTACTAGCGAGCAGTTCTTC.

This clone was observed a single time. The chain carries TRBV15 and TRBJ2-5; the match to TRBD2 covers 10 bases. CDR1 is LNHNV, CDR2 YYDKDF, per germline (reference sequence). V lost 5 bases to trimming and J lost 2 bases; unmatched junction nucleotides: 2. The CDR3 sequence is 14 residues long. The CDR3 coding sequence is TGTGCCACCAGCGGAGCGGGGGGGCAAGAGACCCAGTACTTC. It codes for CATSGAGGQETQYF.

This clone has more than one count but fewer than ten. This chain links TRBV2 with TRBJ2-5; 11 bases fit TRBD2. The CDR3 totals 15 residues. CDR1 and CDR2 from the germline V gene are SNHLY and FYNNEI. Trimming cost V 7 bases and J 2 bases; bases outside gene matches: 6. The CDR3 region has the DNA TGTGCCAGCAAGAAAGCTAGCGGGGGGCAAGAGACCCAGTACTTC. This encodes CASKKASGGQETQYF.

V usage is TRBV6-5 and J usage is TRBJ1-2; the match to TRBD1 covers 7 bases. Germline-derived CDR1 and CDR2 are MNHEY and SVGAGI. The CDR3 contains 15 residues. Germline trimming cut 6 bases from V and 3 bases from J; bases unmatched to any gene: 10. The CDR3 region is CASSSMTGTDYGYTF. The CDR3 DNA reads TGTGCCAGCAGCTCCATGACCGGGACAGACTATGGCTACACCTTC.

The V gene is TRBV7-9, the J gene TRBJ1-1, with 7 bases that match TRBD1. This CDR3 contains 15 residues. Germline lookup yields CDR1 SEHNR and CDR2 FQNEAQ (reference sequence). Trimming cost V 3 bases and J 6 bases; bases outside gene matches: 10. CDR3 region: CASSFGSTGSAEAFF. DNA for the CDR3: TGTGCCAGCAGCTTCGGGTCGACAGGGTCCGCTGAAGCTTTCTTT.

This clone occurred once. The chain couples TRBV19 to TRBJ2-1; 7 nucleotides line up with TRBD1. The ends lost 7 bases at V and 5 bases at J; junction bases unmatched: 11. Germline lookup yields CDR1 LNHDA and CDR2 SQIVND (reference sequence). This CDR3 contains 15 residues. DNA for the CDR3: TGTGCCAGTACCACAGTAGGGGGCGTTAACAATGAGCAGTTCTTC. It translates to CASTTVGGVNNEQFF.

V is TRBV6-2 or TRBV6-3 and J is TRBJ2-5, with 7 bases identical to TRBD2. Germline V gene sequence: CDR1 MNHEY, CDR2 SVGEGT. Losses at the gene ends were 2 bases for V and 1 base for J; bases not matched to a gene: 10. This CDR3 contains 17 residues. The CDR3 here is CASSYLTASGRQETQYF. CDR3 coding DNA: TGTGCCAGCAGTTACCTTACGGCTAGCGGACGCCAAGAGACCCAGTACTTC.

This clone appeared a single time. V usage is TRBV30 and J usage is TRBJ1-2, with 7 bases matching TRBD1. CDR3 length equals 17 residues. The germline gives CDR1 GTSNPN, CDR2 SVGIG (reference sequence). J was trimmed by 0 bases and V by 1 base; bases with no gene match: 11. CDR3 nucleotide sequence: TGTGCCTGGAGTGGCCGGGACAGATTCCCCACTAACTATGGCTACACCTTC. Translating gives CAWSGRDRFPTNYGYTF. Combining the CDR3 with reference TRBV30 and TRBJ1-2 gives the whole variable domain SQTIHQWPATLVQPVGSPLSLECTVEGTSNPNLYWYRQAAGRGLQLLFYSVGIGQISSEVPQNLSASRPQDRQFILSSKKLLLSDSGFYLCAWSGRDRFPTNYGYTFGSGTRLTVV.

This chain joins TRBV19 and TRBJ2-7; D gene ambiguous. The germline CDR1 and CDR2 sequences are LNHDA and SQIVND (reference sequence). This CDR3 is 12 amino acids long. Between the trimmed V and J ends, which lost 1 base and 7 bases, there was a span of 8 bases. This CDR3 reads CASSIGRREQYF. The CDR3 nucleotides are TGTGCCAGTAGTATAGGACGGCGGGAGCAGTACTTC.

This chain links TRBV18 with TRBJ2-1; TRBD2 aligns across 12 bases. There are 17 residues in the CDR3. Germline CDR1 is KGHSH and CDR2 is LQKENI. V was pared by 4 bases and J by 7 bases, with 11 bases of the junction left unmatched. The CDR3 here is CASSRNLLAGGENEQFF. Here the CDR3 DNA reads TGTGCCAGCTCACGCAATCTACTAGCGGGGGGAGAGAATGAGCAGTTCTTC.

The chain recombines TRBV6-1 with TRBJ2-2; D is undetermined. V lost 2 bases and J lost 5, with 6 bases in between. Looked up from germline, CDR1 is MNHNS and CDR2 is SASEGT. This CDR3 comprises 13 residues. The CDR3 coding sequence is TGTGCCAGCAGTGAAAGGCGGACCGGGGAGCTGTTTTTT. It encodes CASSERRTGELFF.

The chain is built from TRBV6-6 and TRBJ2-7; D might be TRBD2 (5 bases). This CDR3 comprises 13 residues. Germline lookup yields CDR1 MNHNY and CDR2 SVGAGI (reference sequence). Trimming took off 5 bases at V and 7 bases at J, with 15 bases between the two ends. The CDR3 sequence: CASSRESSGEQYF. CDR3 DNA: TGTGCCAGCAGTAGGGAAAGCTCGGGAGAGCAGTACTTC.

The CDR3, as DNA: TGTGCCAGCAGTGGGGGGGCCCTGACCCCAATCAACCAAGAGACCCAGTACTTC. The encoded protein is CASSGGALTPINQETQYF. The chain recombines TRBV28 with TRBJ2-5, with a weak D call TRBD2 (7 bases). Germline-derived CDR1 and CDR2 are MDHEN and SYDVKM. V lost 5 bases, J lost 0 bases, and 22 bases lay in between. CDR3 length: 18 amino acids. The full variable domain, its missing parts supplied by reference TRBV28 and TRBJ2-5, is DVKVTQSSRYLVKRTGEKVFLECVQDMDHENMFWYRQDPGLGLRLIYFSYDVKMKEKGDIPEGYSVSREKKERFSLILESASTNQTSMYLCASSGGALTPINQETQYFGPGTRLLVL.

This CDR3 reads CASSTDSVAKNIQYF. CDR3 DNA: TGTGCCAGCAGTACGGACAGCGTAGCCAAAAACATTCAGTACTTC. The V gene is TRBV6-2 or TRBV6-3, the J gene TRBJ2-4; D is possibly TRBD1 (6 bases). The CDR3 consists of 15 residues. Looked up from germline, CDR1 is MNHEY and CDR2 is SVGEGT. The V and J ends lost 5 bases and 0 bases respectively, with 11 bases between them.